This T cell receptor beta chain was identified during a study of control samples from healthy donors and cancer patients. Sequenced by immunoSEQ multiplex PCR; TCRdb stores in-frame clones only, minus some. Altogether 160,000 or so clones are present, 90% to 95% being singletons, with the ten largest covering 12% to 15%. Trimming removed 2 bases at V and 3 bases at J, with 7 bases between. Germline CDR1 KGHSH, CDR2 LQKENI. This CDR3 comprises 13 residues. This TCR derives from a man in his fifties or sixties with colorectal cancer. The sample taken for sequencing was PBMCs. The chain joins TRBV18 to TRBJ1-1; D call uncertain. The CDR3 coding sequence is TGTGCCAGCTCACCAGCCGTGGACACTGAAGCTTTCTTT. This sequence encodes CASSPAVDTEAFF.